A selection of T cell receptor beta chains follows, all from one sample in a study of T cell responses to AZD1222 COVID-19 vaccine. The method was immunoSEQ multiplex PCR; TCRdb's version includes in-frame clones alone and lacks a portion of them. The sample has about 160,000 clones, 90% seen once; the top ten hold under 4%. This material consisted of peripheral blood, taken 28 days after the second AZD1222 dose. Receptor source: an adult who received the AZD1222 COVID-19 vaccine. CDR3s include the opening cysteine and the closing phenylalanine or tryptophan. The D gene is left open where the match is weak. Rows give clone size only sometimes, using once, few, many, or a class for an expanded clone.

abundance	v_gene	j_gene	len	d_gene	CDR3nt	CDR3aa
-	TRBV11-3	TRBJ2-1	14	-	TGTGCCAGCAGCTTAGACCCCAGGTACAATGAGCAGTTCTTC	CASSLDPRYNEQFF
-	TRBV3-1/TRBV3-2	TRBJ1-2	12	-	TGTGCCAGCAGCCCAGGGGCCGATGGCTACACCTTC	CASSPGADGYTF
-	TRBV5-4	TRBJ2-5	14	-	TGTGCCAGCAGCTTGGGCAGGGGGAGGGAGACCCAGTACTTC	CASSLGRGRETQYF
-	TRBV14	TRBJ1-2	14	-	TGTGCCAGCAGCCTCACTCTGGGCGCCTATGGCTACACCTTC	CASSLTLGAYGYTF
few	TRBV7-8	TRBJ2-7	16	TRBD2	TGTGCCAGCAGCTCGGGGGGGGTAGCGGCCCTCTACGAGCAGTACTTC	CASSSGGVAALYEQYF
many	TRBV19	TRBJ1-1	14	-	TGTGCCAGTATCTCCCCGGGGCTTGGGACTGAAGCTTTCTTT	CASISPGLGTEAFF
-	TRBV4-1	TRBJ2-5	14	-	TGCGCCAGCAGCCAATGGGACTCTGGGGAGACCCAGTACTTC	CASSQWDSGETQYF
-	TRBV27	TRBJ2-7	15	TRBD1	TGTGCCAGCAGGCAAACCGGGACAGGAGCCTACGAGCAGTACTTC	CASRQTGTGAYEQYF
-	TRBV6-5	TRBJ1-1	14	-	TGTGCCAGCAGTTACTCAACAGTCAACACTGAAGCTTTCTTT	CASSYSTVNTEAFF
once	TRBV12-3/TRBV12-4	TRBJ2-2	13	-	TGTGCCACAGAGGGACAGAACACCGGGGAGCTGTTTTTT	CATEGQNTGELFF
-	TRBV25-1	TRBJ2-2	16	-	TGTGCCAGCAGTGAATTCCCGACTAGAAACACCGGGGAGCTGTTTTTT	CASSEFPTRNTGELFF
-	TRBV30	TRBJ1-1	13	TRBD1	TGTGCCTGGATGATGGACAGGGGAACTGAAGCTTTCTTT	CAWMMDRGTEAFF
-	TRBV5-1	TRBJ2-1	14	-	TGCGCCAGCAGCTTGTCTCAGGCATACAATGAGCAGTTCTTC	CASSLSQAYNEQFF
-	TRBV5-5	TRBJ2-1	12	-	TGTGCCAGCGGCGGACAGTACAATGAGCAGTTCTTC	CASGGQYNEQFF
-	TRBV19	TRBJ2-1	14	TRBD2	TGTGCCAGTAGTCTCCCCTTACTAGCGCATGAGCAGTTCTTC	CASSLPLLAHEQFF
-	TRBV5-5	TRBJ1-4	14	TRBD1	TGTGCCAGCAGCTTGGAGGGGGCTGGTGAAAAACTGTTTTTT	CASSLEGAGEKLFF
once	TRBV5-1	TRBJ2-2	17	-	TGCGCCAGCAGCTTGGCCCCCGGGACTGCGAACACCGGGGAGCTGTTTTTT	CASSLAPGTANTGELFF
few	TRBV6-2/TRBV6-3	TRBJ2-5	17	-	TGTGCCAGCAGTCCCCGGACTCCCCAGTGGTGGCAAGAGACCCAGTACTTC	CASSPRTPQWWQETQYF
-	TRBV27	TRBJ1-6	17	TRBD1	TGTGCCAGCAGTTTACGGATGGGACAGGGAAGAAATTCACCCCTCCACTTT	CASSLRMGQGRNSPLHF
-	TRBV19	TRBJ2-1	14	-	TGTGCCAGTAGTATACCCGGGACGTACAATGAGCAGTTCTTC	CASSIPGTYNEQFF
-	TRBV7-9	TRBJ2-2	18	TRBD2	TGTGCCAGCAGCCGACCTAGCGGGAGGGCCGGGGACACCGGGGAGCTGTTTTTT	CASSRPSGRAGDTGELFF
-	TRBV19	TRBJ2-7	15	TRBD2	TGTGCCAGTAGTAACCTAGCGGGAGGGCCGGTCGAGCAGTACTTC	CASSNLAGGPVEQYF
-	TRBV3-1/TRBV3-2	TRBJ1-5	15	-	TGTGCCAGCAGCCAAACTGGGGCTAGGGATCAGCCCCAGCATTTT	CASSQTGARDQPQHF
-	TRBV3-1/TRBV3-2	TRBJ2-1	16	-	TGTGCCAGCAGCCCAGGGTCGGGCGGGACCTACAATGAGCAGTTCTTC	CASSPGSGGTYNEQFF
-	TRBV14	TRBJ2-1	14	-	TGTGCCAGCAGCCAAGATCTGCTCGCCTATGAGCAGTTCTTC	CASSQDLLAYEQFF
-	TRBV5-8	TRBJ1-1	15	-	TGTGCCAGCAGCCATCCGGGACAAAAGAACACTGAAGCTTTCTTT	CASSHPGQKNTEAFF
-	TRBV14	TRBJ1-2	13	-	TGTGCCAGCAGCCAAGTAGGGAACTATGGCTACACCTTC	CASSQVGNYGYTF
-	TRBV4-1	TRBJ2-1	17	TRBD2	TGCGCCAGCAGCCAAGATCGTACGCGGGAGCTATACAATGAGCAGTTCTTC	CASSQDRTRELYNEQFF
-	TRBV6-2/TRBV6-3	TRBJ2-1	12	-	TGTGCCAGCAGTTACTTTGACAATGAGCAGTTCTTC	CASSYFDNEQFF
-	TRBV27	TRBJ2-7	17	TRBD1	TGTGCCAGCAGTTCTAGGCCCCCGGGACAGGGGTTCTACGAGCAGTACTTC	CASSSRPPGQGFYEQYF
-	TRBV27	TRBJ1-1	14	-	TGTGCCAGCAGTCCCCTCGGGGGGCTATATGAAGCTTTCTTT	CASSPLGGLYEAFF
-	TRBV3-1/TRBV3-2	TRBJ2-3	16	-	TGTGCCAGCAGCCAGAGGACAGCCCTTAGCACAGATACGCAGTATTTT	CASSQRTALSTDTQYF
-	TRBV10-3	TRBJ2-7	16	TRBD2	TGTGCCATCAGTGGGACTAGCGGGGGCTTCTCCTACGAGCAGTACTTC	CAISGTSGGFSYEQYF
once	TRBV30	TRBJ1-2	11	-	TGTGCCTGGAGTCGGGAATATGGCTACACCTTC	CAWSREYGYTF
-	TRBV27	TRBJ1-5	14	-	TGTGCCAGCAGTTTCGGCGGTAGCAATCAGCCCCAGCATTTT	CASSFGGSNQPQHF
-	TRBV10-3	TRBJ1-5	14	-	TGTGCCATCAGTGGGGAGGGAAGCAATCAGCCCCAGCATTTT	CAISGEGSNQPQHF
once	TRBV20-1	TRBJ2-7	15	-	TGCAGTGCCAGTAACCCGGGACGAAACTCCTACGAGCAGTACTTC	CSASNPGRNSYEQYF
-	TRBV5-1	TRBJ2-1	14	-	TGCGCCAGCAGCTTACGCTATCAGTACAATGAGCAGTTCTTC	CASSLRYQYNEQFF
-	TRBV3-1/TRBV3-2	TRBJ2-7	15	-	TGTGCCAGCAGCCAAGTCTTGTGGCAGAGCCACGAGCAGTACTTC	CASSQVLWQSHEQYF
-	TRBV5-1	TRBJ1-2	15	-	TGCGCCAGCAGCCTAGGACAGTCTGCTAACTATGGCTACACCTTC	CASSLGQSANYGYTF
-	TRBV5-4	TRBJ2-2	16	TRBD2	TGTGCCAGCAGCTTGACTAGCGGGAGATATACCGGGGAGCTGTTTTTT	CASSLTSGRYTGELFF
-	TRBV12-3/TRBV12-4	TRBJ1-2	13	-	TGTGCCAGCAGTTTTCCAGGGAAGCAGGGCTACACCTTC	CASSFPGKQGYTF
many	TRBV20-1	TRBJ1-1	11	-	TGCAGTGGCGGGGGGAGGACTGAAGCTTTCTTT	CSGGGRTEAFF
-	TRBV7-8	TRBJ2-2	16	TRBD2	TGTGCCAGCATGAGGAGGGAGGGCTTTGTGCACGGGGAGCTGTTTTTT	CASMRREGFVHGELFF
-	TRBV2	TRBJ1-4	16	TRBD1	TGTGCCAGCAGTCGCCAGGACAGGTTGTGGGATGAAAAACTGTTTTTT	CASSRQDRLWDEKLFF
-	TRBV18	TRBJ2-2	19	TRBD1	TGTGCCAGCTCACCACCAGTCCTCAGACAGGGGGCGGACACCGGGGAGCTGTTTTTT	CASSPPVLRQGADTGELFF
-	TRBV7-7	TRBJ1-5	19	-	TGTGCCAGCAGCCCCCCACTCGGGTACAGTGCTTATAGCAATCAGCCCCAGCATTTT	CASSPPLGYSAYSNQPQHF
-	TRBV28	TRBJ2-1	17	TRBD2	TGTGCCAGCAAAGGGACTAGCGGATCGAGCTCCTACAATGAGCAGTTCTTC	CASKGTSGSSSYNEQFF
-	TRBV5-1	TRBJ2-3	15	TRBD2	TGCGCCAGCAGCAGTGGACTAGAAAGCACAGATACGCAGTATTTT	CASSSGLESTDTQYF
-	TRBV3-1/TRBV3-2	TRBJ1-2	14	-	TGTGCCAGCAGCCAAAATCCGGGGGGCGGTGGCTACACCTTC	CASSQNPGGGGYTF
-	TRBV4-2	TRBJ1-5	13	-	TGTGCCAGCAGCCAAGAGCCGGATCAGCCCCAGCATTTT	CASSQEPDQPQHF
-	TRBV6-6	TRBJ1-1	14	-	TGTGCCAGCAGCCCCGAAGCCAGGGGCACTGAAGCTTTCTTT	CASSPEARGTEAFF
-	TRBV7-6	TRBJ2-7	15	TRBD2	TGTGCCAGCAGCTCCCGCGGTGCGGGGGCCTACGAGCAGTACTTC	CASSSRGAGAYEQYF
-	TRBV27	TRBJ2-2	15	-	TGTGCCAGCAGTTTAGGGGTTACGAACACCGGGGAGCTGTTTTTT	CASSLGVTNTGELFF
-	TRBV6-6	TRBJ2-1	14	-	TGTGCCAGCAGCCCCCCACGGGGTTATAATGAGCAGTTCTTC	CASSPPRGYNEQFF
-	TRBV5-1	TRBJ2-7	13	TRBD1	TGCGCCAGCAGCTTGGGGACAGGGCTCGAGCAGTACTTC	CASSLGTGLEQYF
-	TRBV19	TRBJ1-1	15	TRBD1	TGTGCCAGTACCCCTCGAGCGGGACAGGGTTATGAAGCTTTCTTT	CASTPRAGQGYEAFF
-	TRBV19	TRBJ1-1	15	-	TGTGCCAGTAGTCGCCCTCGGGACGGTAACACTGAAGCTTTCTTT	CASSRPRDGNTEAFF
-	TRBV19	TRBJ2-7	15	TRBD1	TGTGCCAGTAGTATATCGCACAGGGGTTCCTACGAGCAGTACTTC	CASSISHRGSYEQYF
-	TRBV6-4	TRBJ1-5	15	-	TGTGCCAGCACCGCCAGGAGGGAAAGCAATCAGCCCCAGCATTTT	CASTARRESNQPQHF